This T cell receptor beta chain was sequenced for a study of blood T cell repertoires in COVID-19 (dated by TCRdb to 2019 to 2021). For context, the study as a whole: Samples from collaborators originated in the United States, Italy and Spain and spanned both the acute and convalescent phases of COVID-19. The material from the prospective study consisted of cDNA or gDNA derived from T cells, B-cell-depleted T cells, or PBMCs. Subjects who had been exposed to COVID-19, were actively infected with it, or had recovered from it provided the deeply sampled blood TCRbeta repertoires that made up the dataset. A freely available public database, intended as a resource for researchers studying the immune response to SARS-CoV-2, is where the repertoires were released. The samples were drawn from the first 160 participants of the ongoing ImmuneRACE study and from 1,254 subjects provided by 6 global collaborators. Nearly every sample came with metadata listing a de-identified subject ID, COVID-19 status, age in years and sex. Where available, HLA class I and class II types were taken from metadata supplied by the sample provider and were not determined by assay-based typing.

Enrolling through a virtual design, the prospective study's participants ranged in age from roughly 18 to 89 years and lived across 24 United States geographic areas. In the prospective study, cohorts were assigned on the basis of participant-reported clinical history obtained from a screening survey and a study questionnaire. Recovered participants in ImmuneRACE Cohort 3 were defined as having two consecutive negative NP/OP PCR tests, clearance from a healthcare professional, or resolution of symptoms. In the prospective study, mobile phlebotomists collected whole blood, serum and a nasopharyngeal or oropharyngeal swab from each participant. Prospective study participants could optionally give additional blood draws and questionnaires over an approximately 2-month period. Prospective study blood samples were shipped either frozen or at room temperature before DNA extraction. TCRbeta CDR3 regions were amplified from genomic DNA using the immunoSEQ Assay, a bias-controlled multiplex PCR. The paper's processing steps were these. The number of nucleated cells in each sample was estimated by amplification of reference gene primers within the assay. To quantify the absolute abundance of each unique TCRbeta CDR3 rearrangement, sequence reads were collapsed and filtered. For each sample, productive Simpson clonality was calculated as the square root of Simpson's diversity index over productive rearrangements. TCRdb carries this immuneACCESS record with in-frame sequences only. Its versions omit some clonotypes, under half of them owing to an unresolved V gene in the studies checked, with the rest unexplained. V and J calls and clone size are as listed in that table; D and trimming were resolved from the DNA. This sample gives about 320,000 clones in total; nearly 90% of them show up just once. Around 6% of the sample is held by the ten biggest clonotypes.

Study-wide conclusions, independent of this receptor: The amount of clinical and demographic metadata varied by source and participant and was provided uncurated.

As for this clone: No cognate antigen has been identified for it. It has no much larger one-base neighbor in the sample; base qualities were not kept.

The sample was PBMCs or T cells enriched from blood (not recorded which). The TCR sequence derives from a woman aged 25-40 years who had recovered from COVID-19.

The encoded CDR3 is CASLDERVNTGELFF. The bases read TGTGCCAGCCTCGATGAGAGGGTGAACACCGGGGAGCTGTTTTTT. The rearrangement joined TRBV21-1 to TRBJ2-2; the DNA was not compared with TRBD2, the D call given in the table. TRBV21-1 is flagged as a pseudogene. The CDR3 goes from the cysteine to the phenylalanine over 15 residues. Just CDR3 DNA is preserved here, 45 bases in frame from base 1.